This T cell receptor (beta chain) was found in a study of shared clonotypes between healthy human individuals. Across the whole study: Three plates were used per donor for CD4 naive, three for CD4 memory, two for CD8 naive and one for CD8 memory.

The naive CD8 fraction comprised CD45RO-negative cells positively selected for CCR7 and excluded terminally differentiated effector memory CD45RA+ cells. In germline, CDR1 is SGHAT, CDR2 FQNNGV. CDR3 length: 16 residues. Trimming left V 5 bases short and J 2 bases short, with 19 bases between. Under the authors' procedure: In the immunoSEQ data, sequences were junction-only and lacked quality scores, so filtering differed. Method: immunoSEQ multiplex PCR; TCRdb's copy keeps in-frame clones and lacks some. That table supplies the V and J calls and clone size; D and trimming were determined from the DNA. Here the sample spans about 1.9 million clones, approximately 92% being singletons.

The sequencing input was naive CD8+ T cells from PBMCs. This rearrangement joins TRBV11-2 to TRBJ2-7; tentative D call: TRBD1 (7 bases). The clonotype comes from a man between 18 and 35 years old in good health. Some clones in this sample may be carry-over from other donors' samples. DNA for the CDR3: TGTGCCAGCAGCCTCAGGAGGGGGCAGGGGGCCTACGAGCAGTACTTC. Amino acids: CASSLRRGQGAYEQYF.